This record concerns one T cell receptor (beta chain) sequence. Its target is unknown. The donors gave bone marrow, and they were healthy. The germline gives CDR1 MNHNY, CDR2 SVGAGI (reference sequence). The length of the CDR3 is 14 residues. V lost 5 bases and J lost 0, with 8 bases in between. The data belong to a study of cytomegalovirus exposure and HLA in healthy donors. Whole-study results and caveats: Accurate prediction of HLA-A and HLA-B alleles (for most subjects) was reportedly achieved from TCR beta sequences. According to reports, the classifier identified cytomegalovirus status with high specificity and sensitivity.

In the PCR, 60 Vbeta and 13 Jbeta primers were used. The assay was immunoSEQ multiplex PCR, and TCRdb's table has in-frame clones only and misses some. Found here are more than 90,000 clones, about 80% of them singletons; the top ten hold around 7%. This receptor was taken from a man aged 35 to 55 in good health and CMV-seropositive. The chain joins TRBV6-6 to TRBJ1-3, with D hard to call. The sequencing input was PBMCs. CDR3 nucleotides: TGTGCCAGCAGTCAGGACTACTCTGGAAACACCATATATTTT. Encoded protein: CASSQDYSGNTIYF.